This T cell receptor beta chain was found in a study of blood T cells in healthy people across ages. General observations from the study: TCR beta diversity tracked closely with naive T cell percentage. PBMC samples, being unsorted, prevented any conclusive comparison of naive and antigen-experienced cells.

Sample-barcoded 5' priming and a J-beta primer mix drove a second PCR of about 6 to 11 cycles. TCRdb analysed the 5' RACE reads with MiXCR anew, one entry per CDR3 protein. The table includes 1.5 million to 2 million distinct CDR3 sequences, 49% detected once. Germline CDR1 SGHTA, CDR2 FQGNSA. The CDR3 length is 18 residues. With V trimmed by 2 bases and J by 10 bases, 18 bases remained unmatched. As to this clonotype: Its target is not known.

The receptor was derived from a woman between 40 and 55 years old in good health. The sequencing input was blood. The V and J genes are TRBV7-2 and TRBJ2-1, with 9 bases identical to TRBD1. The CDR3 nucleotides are TGTGCCAGCAGCTTAAGGGGCGGGTCAGGACAGGGGTCGTTCGAGCAGTTCTTC. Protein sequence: CASSLRGGSGQGSFEQFF.